The 32 T cell receptor beta chains below were found in one sample sequenced in a study of cytomegalovirus exposure and HLA in healthy donors. In the PCR, 60 Vbeta and 13 Jbeta primers were used. The table came from immunoSEQ multiplex PCR; TCRdb's copy has only in-frame clones and leaves some out. Here the sample spans 250,000 to 350,000 clones, roughly 88% being singletons. The specimen sequenced was PBMCs. The source is a man aged 35-49 years in good health and CMV-seropositive.

This clone occurred once. The chain uses TRBV27 and TRBJ2-1, with 10 bases lining up with TRBD1. The length of the CDR3 is 16 residues. Germline values: CDR1 MNHEY, CDR2 SMNVEV (reference sequence). The ends lost 8 bases at V and 1 base at J; junction bases unmatched: 8. The CDR3, as DNA: TGTGCCAGCGGCGACAGGGGGCTTCCATCCTACAATGAGCAGTTCTTC. Protein sequence: CASGDRGLPSYNEQFF.

CDR3 in DNA: TGTGCCAGCAGCTTGCGAGTCTCGGGACTACCCTCCTACAATGAGCAGTTCTTC. This sequence encodes CASSLRVSGLPSYNEQFF. This chain uses TRBV5-6 with TRBJ2-1, with TRBD2 matching 7 bases. V shed 1 base and J 0 bases; nucleotides not matched to a gene: 10. Looked up from germline, CDR1 is SGHDT and CDR2 is YYEEEE. The CDR3 consists of 18 residues.

The chain is built from TRBV7-9 and TRBJ1-2, with 7 positions matching TRBD1. CDR3 length: 16 amino acids. CDR1 SEHNR and CDR2 FQNEAQ come from the germline V gene (reference sequence). V lost 6 bases to trimming and J lost 4 bases; unmatched junction nucleotides: 14. The CDR3 DNA is TGTGCCAGCAGTGATCAAGGGACAGCTCGATTCTATGGCTACACCTTC. This encodes CASSDQGTARFYGYTF.

Of note for this clone: The sample holds other DNA sequences that translate to the same CDR3. The rearrangement links TRBV18 to TRBJ1-2, with D uncertain. Trimming stripped 2 bases from V and 1 base from J, with 8 bases between. The CDR3 is made up of 14 amino acids. CDR1 KGHSH and CDR2 LQKENI come from the germline V gene. CDR3 in DNA: TGTGCCAGCTCACCATCGGGAAGTAACTATGGCTACACCTTC. Translating it yields CASSPSGSNYGYTF.

V gene TRBV6-5 combines with J gene TRBJ2-7; possibly TRBD2 for D (6 bases). Germline CDR1 MNHEY, CDR2 SVGAGI. The CDR3 loop spans 15 amino acids. Trimming removed 2 bases at V and 6 bases at J, with 17 bases between. The CDR3 DNA is TGTGCCAGCAGTTACAACGCGGGACTCCCTTTCGAGCAGTACTTC. Its translation is CASSYNAGLPFEQYF.

V and J are TRBV15 and TRBJ1-1; D possibly corresponds to TRBD1 (5 bases). The CDR3 covers 15 residues. The V end lost 1 base, the J end lost 3 bases, and 12 bases lay between the germline ends. Germline values: CDR1 LNHNV, CDR2 YYDKDF (reference sequence). The CDR3 is CATSRARGIYTEAFF. The DNA of the CDR3 is TGTGCCACCAGCAGAGCGCGGGGGATTTACACTGAAGCTTTCTTT.

The chain combines TRBV7-9 with TRBJ1-4; 9 bases align to TRBD1. Germline V gene sequence: CDR1 SEHNR, CDR2 FQNEAQ (reference sequence). This CDR3 has 13 residues. Trimming at V came to 9 bases and at J to 8 bases, leaving 7 bases not matched to a gene. The CDR3 DNA is TGTGCCAGTGCACAGGGGGCCAGAGAAAAACTGTTTTTT. Translated: CASAQGAREKLFF.

The V gene is TRBV11-3, the J gene TRBJ2-1; no reliable D call. This CDR3 contains 12 residues. Trimming shortened V by 8 bases and J by 4 bases, and 9 bases separated the two germline ends. Germline loops: CDR1 SGHNT, CDR2 YENEEA. The DNA for the CDR3 is TGTGCCAGCGGCCGAAGTTACAATGAGCAGTTCTTC. It is translated as CASGRSYNEQFF. Full variable domain (rest looked up from reference TRBV11-3 and TRBJ2-1): EAGVVQSPRYKIIEKKQPVAFWCNPISGHNTLYWYLQNLGQGPELLIRYENEEAVDDSQLPKDRFSAERLKGVDSTLKIQPAELGDSAVYLCASGRSYNEQFFGPGTRLTVL.

V and J are TRBV27 and TRBJ2-4; 7 bases map to TRBD2. The CDR3 length is 17 residues. Germline CDR1 reads MNHEY; CDR2 reads SMNVEV (reference sequence). V gave up 0 bases and J gave up 2 bases; unmatched junction bases: 7. The CDR3 region has the DNA TGTGCCAGCAGTTTATCGAGGGAGGGCCCGTCCAAAAACATTCAGTACTTC. It codes for CASSLSREGPSKNIQYF.

The chain joins TRBV7-2 to TRBJ1-5, with 9 bases matching TRBD1. CDR1 and CDR2 (germline): SGHTA, FQGNSA. The CDR3 covers 16 residues. The V and J ends lost 3 bases and 6 bases, in that order; junction bases with no gene match: 9. In DNA form, the CDR3 reads TGTGCCAGCAGCTTCTCCCCCACAGGGGGCATTCAGCCCCAGCATTTT. This translates into CASSFSPTGGIQPQHF.

J is TRBJ2-5 and V is TRBV5-4; TRBD2 agrees at 9 bases. The CDR3 length is 16 residues. The V gene end was trimmed by 1 base and the J gene end by 7 bases; junction bases not matched to a gene: 11. Germline values: CDR1 SGHNT, CDR2 YYREEE (reference sequence). CDR3 region: CASSLLSSGRPRTQYF. CDR3 nucleotides: TGTGCCAGCAGCTTGCTGTCGAGCGGGAGGCCCCGGACCCAGTACTTC.

The chain has TRBV30 and TRBJ1-1, with D perhaps matching TRBD1 (6 bases). CDR3 length: 14 amino acids. V was cut by 4 bases and J by 6 bases, with 18 bases left in between. The germline gives CDR1 GTSNPN, CDR2 SVGIG (reference sequence). CDR3 in amino acids: CAWIGGGARAEAFF. The CDR3, as DNA: TGTGCCTGGATAGGGGGGGGCGCTAGGGCTGAAGCTTTCTTT.

The chain carries TRBV9 and TRBJ2-5; a weak D match, TRBD1 (6 bases). The V end was cut by 4 bases, the J end by 5 bases, with 12 bases between. The CDR3 covers 13 residues. Germline V gives CDR1 SGDLS, CDR2 YYNGEE. The CDR3: CASSFRGPETQYF. Written as DNA, the CDR3 is TGTGCCAGCAGCTTCAGGGGCCCGGAGACCCAGTACTTC.

V gene TRBV28 combines with J gene TRBJ2-7, with 11 bases matching TRBD1. Looked up from germline, CDR1 is MDHEN and CDR2 is SYDVKM. The CDR3 consists of 14 residues. V was pared by 8 bases and J by 4 bases, with 7 bases of the junction left unmatched. The CDR3 bases are TGTGCCAGCCTAGGACAGGGGGCATGGTACGAGCAGTACTTC. This encodes CASLGQGAWYEQYF.

This rearrangement joins TRBV28 to TRBJ2-7; the D gene is possibly TRBD1 (9 bases). The CDR3 spans 16 residues. Germline loops: CDR1 MDHEN, CDR2 SYDVKM. V dropped 5 bases and J dropped 1 base, with 18 bases sitting between them. CDR3 residues: CASSPRGGTGSYEQYF. CDR3 coding DNA: TGTGCCAGCAGTCCCCGGGGGGGGACAGGGTCCTACGAGCAGTACTTC.

The chain carries TRBV4-2 and TRBJ2-5; 10 bases match TRBD2. The CDR3 is made up of 17 amino acids. With V trimmed by 1 base and J by 4 bases, 9 bases remained unmatched. Germline values: CDR1 LGHNA, CDR2 YNFKEQ. The CDR3 region has the DNA TGTGCCAGCAGCCAAGGGACTAGCGGAGGGGTCGGAGAGACCCAGTACTTC. It yields the protein CASSQGTSGGVGETQYF.

J is TRBJ2-2 and V is TRBV27, with 9 bases identical to TRBD1. This CDR3 has 17 amino acids. Germline V gene sequence: CDR1 MNHEY, CDR2 SMNVEV (reference sequence). V gave up 2 bases and J gave up 7 bases; unmatched junction bases: 11. The CDR3 here is CASSLGPDRGFVGELFF. The CDR3 region has the DNA TGTGCCAGCAGTTTAGGTCCCGACAGGGGGTTTGTCGGGGAGCTGTTTTTT.

The chain links TRBV2 to TRBJ1-5; no clear D gene. In germline, CDR1 is SNHLY, CDR2 FYNNEI. This CDR3 comprises 15 residues. Trimming shortened V by 3 bases and J by 0 bases, and 9 bases separated the two germline ends. DNA for the CDR3: TGTGCCAGCAGTGATGGCTTCCTTAGCAATCAGCCCCAGCATTTT. It codes for CASSDGFLSNQPQHF. Filled out from reference TRBV2 and TRBJ1-5, the complete variable domain reads EPEVTQTPSHQVTQMGQEVILRCVPISNHLYFYWYRQILGQKVEFLVSFYNNEISEKSEIFDDQFSVERPDGSNFTLKIRSTKLEDSAMYFCASSDGFLSNQPQHFGDGTRLSIL.

The chain uses TRBV27 and TRBJ2-7; D not certain. Germline CDR1 is MNHEY and CDR2 is SMNVEV (reference sequence). The germline V and J ends were trimmed by 3 bases and 6 bases, with 6 bases remaining between them. The CDR3 consists of 11 residues. The CDR3 here is CASSLSGEQYF. The CDR3 DNA is TGTGCCAGCAGTTTGTCCGGCGAGCAGTACTTC.

The gene calls are TRBV7-2 and TRBJ2-5; 8 nucleotides agree with TRBD2. This CDR3 is 17 amino acids long. V gave up 1 base and J gave up 5 bases; unmatched junction bases: 12. Germline V gene data show CDR1 as SGHTA and CDR2 as FQGNSA. The CDR3 bases are TGTGCCAGCAGCTTAGAAGGTATCGGGAGGGCCAGGGAGACCCAGTACTTC. Residues: CASSLEGIGRARETQYF.

V gene TRBV19 combines with J gene TRBJ1-1; the match to TRBD1 covers 8 bases. V lost 1 base and J lost 5; bases outside the gene matches: 15. From germline, CDR1 is LNHDA and CDR2 SQIVND (reference sequence). The CDR3 length is 18 residues. CDR3 protein: CASSIAWATGALRTEAFF. CDR3 sequence (DNA): TGTGCCAGTAGTATAGCGTGGGCGACAGGGGCCCTGAGGACTGAAGCTTTCTTT.

This chain joins TRBV5-1 and TRBJ2-6; 7 positions agree with TRBD2. Trimming at V came to 0 bases and at J to 1 base, leaving 1 base not matched to a gene. In germline, CDR1 is SGHRS, CDR2 YFSETQ. This CDR3 contains 16 residues. CDR3 amino acids: CASSLEGGSGANVLTF. DNA for the CDR3: TGCGCCAGCAGCTTGGAGGGAGGGTCTGGGGCCAACGTCCTGACTTTC. Full variable domain (missing parts from reference TRBV5-1 and TRBJ2-6): KAGVTQTPRYLIKTRGQQVTLSCSPISGHRSVSWYQQTPGQGLQFLFEYFSETQRNKGNFPGRFSGRQFSNSRSEMNVSTLELGDSALYLCASSLEGGSGANVLTFGAGSRLTVL.

The chain has TRBV2 and TRBJ1-2; the D is unclear. The germline V gene encodes CDR1 SNHLY and CDR2 FYNNEI. The germline V and J ends were trimmed by 2 bases and 4 bases, with 5 bases remaining between them. The CDR3 loop spans 12 amino acids. This chain's CDR3 is CASSERSYGYTF. In nucleotides, the CDR3 is TGTGCCAGCAGTGAAAGGAGCTATGGCTACACCTTC.

The genes are TRBV19 and TRBJ2-6; D call uncertain. V lost 2 bases, J lost 2 bases, and 7 bases lay in between. There are 15 residues in the CDR3. The V gene's germline CDR1 is LNHDA and CDR2 SQIVND (reference sequence). CDR3 nucleotides: TGTGCCAGTAGTATAAACACGCCTGGGGCCAACGTCCTGACTTTC. The encoded protein is CASSINTPGANVLTF.

The chain joins TRBV9 to TRBJ1-1, with D maybe TRBD1 (6 bases). Germline V gene data show CDR1 as SGDLS and CDR2 as YYNGEE. This CDR3 is built from 15 residues. Trimming stripped 4 bases from V and 0 bases from J, with 13 bases between. This chain's CDR3 is CASSRRGQLNTEAFF. The CDR3, as DNA: TGTGCCAGCAGCCGACGGGGACAATTGAACACTGAAGCTTTCTTT.

As for this clone: Other DNA sequences of this sample code for an identical CDR3. DNA of the CDR3: TGTGCCAGCAGAGGGGGCTCTAACTATGGCTACACCTTC. This codes for CASRGGSNYGYTF. This chain links TRBV2 with TRBJ1-2, with 7 bases identical to TRBD1. V was pared by 6 bases and J by 0 bases, with 1 base of the junction left unmatched. Germline CDR1 and CDR2: SNHLY and FYNNEI. The CDR3 is 13 amino acids.

CDR3 in DNA: TGTGCCAGCAGCTTGGACAGCCAAAACATTCAGTACTTC. Translating it yields CASSLDSQNIQYF. The rearrangement joins TRBV5-4 to TRBJ2-4, with D unresolved. The CDR3 loop spans 13 amino acids. Trimming took off 0 bases at V and 5 bases at J, with 6 bases between the two ends. Germline-derived CDR1 and CDR2 are SGHNT and YYREEE (reference sequence).

The chain carries TRBV6-5 and TRBJ2-5; D may be TRBD2 (6 bases). V was pared by 5 bases and J by 4 bases, with 14 bases between. CDR3 length: 14 residues. Germline-derived CDR1 and CDR2 are MNHEY and SVGAGI. The CDR3 bases are TGTGCCAGCAGTCATCCCACGGGAGTAGAGACCCAGTACTTC. It translates to CASSHPTGVETQYF.

This clone was counted a single time. The chain links TRBV19 to TRBJ2-7; 9 nucleotides match TRBD1. V trimming: 8 bases; J trimming: 3 bases; junction bases outside the gene matches: 11. This CDR3 is 15 amino acids long. In germline, CDR1 is LNHDA, CDR2 SQIVND (reference sequence). The CDR3 is CASQGSGTGNYEQYF. The DNA for the CDR3 is TGTGCCAGTCAAGGCTCCGGGACAGGGAACTACGAGCAGTACTTC.

The chain uses TRBV28 and TRBJ1-1, with a possible D match to TRBD1 (5 bases). Trimming took 7 bases from V and 1 from J, leaving 19 bases between them. Germline V gene data show CDR1 as MDHEN and CDR2 as SYDVKM. CDR3 length: 16 residues. CDR3 nucleotide sequence: TGTGCCAGCACCTCCGGGGGGGGTTGGTCGAACACTGAAGCTTTCTTT. Its translation: CASTSGGGWSNTEAFF. The full variable domain, in which reference TRBV28 and TRBJ1-1 provide the parts outside the CDR3, is DVKVTQSSRYLVKRTGEKVFLECVQDMDHENMFWYRQDPGLGLRLIYFSYDVKMKEKGDIPEGYSVSREKKERFSLILESASTNQTSMYLCASTSGGGWSNTEAFFGQGTRLTVV.

CDR3 DNA sequence: TGTGCCAGCAGTTACCGGTGGGACAGGCCCTATGGCTACACCTTC. Translation: CASSYRWDRPYGYTF. The chain links TRBV6-5 to TRBJ1-2; 8 nucleotides match TRBD1. The CDR3 has 15 residues. Germline-derived CDR1 and CDR2 are MNHEY and SVGAGI. V lost 2 bases, J lost 4 bases, and 6 bases stayed unmatched.

This rearrangement joins TRBV25-1 to TRBJ2-3; TRBD2 aligns across 7 bases. In germline, CDR1 is MGHDK, CDR2 SYGVNS. The J segment lost 4 bases and the V segment lost 5 bases, leaving 6 bases of the junction unmatched. The CDR3 totals 14 residues. CDR3 sequence reads: CASSSGTNADTQYF. The CDR3 region has the DNA TGTGCCAGCAGTTCAGGGACTAACGCAGATACGCAGTATTTT.